The TCR beta chain under discussion was sequenced for a study of T cell responses to AZD1222 COVID-19 vaccine. Of note for this clone: Its matching antigen is unknown.

The CDR3 is made up of 16 amino acids. Germline CDR1 SGDLS, CDR2 YYNGEE. The V gene lost 2 bases and the J gene lost 4 bases, with 18 bases spanning the gap. Produced via immunoSEQ multiplex PCR; TCRdb's table is partial and in-frame only. The sample carries roughly 160,000 clones, about 90% recorded once. Study-wide results and limits: Following two doses of AZD1222, Spike-specific TCR breadth and depth rose.

This clonotype was sampled from an adult in good health. The source material was peripheral blood, sampled on day 0 of MenACWY control vaccination. This rearrangement joins TRBV9 to TRBJ1-1, with a weak D call TRBD1 (6 bases). The CDR3, as DNA: TGTGCCAGCAGCGTCGGGCTACAGGGTGACGCCACTGAAGCTTTCTTT. Protein product: CASSVGLQGDATEAFF.